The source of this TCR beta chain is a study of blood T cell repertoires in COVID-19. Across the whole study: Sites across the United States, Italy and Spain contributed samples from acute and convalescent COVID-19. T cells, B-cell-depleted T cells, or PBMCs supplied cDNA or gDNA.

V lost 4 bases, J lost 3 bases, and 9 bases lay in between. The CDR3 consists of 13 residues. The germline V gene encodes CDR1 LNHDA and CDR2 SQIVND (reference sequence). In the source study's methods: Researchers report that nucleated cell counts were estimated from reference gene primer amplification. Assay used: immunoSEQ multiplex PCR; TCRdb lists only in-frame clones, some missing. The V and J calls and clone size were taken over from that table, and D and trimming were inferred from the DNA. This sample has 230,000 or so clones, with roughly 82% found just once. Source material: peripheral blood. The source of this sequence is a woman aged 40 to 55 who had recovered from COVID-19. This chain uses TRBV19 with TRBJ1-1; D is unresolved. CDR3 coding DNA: TGTGCCAGTAGTACCGGCGGGTACACTGAAGCTTTCTTT. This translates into CASSTGGYTEAFF. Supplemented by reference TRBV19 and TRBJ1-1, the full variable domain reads DGGITQSPKYLFRKEGQNVTLSCEQNLNHDAMYWYRQDPGQGLRLIYYSQIVNDFQKGDIAEGYSVSREKKESFPLTVTSAQKNPTAFYLCASSTGGYTEAFFGQGTRLTVV.